The 23 T cell receptor beta chains reported below all come from one sample, sequenced in a study of cytomegalovirus exposure and HLA in healthy donors. Primers for the PCR totalled 60 Vbeta and 13 Jbeta. Profiling relied on immunoSEQ multiplex PCR, and the TCRdb table lists in-frame clones only, not all of them. The sample includes roughly 180,000 clones, roughly 80% seen only once; the top ten take about 1.3%. The source material was PBMCs. The source of these receptors is a girl aged 5 to 17 in good health and CMV-seropositive.

This chain connects TRBV29-1 to TRBJ2-7; 11 bases align to TRBD2. This CDR3 spans 13 amino acids. Germline CDR1 SQVTM, CDR2 ANQGSEA. Trimming cost V 7 bases and J 3 bases; bases outside gene matches: 5. The CDR3, as DNA: TGCAGCGCACAGGGACTAGCGGACTACGAGCAGTACTTC. It encodes CSAQGLADYEQYF.

CDR3 DNA sequence: TGTGCCAGCAGTTACTCTTTTAACAGCCCCTACGAGCAGTACTTC. Translated, it gives CASSYSFNSPYEQYF. This chain connects TRBV6-5 to TRBJ2-7; D remains unclear. The ends were cut back, 0 bases at V and 2 bases at J, with 11 bases in the middle. The CDR3 spans 15 residues. The germline gives CDR1 MNHEY, CDR2 SVGAGI.

J is TRBJ1-2 and V is TRBV10-3; maybe TRBD1 (5 bases). Between the trimmed V and J ends, which lost 0 bases and 8 bases, there was a span of 13 bases. CDR1 ENHRY and CDR2 SYGVKD come from the germline V gene. The CDR3 is 14 residues long. DNA of the CDR3: TGTGCCATCAGTGAGTCGTGGCAGGGCGGCGGCTACACCTTC. This translates into CAISESWQGGGYTF.

The CDR3 loop is CASSFLAGEVPGSYEQYF. CDR3 coding DNA: TGTGCCAGCAGCTTTCTAGCGGGAGAGGTACCCGGCTCCTACGAGCAGTACTTC. The chain combines TRBV7-6 with TRBJ2-7, with TRBD2 matching 10 bases. This CDR3 region has 18 residues. CDR1 is SGHVS, CDR2 FNYEAQ, per germline. Germline trimming cut 3 bases from V and 0 bases from J; bases unmatched to any gene: 11. The whole variable domain, remainder taken from reference TRBV7-6 and TRBJ2-7, is GAGVSQSPRYKVTKRGQDVALRCDPISGHVSLYWYRQALGQGPEFLTYFNYEAQQDKSGLPNDRFSAERPEGSISTLTIQRTEQRDSAMYRCASSFLAGEVPGSYEQYFGPGTRLTVT.

The V and J genes are TRBV4-2 and TRBJ2-5, with TRBD1 identical over 10 bases. This CDR3 has 18 residues. Trimming cost V 1 base and J 9 bases; bases outside gene matches: 17. Per the germline V gene, CDR1 is LGHNA and CDR2 is YNFKEQ. This CDR3 is CASSQASQVTTGGAAQYF. The CDR3 region has the DNA TGTGCCAGCAGCCAAGCCAGCCAAGTTACGACAGGGGGCGCGGCCCAGTACTTC.

The count of this clone is one. The chain uses TRBV5-1 and TRBJ1-2, with 9 bases aligning to TRBD1. The trim removed 0 bases at V and 9 bases at J, leaving 6 bases unmatched. The CDR3 totals 14 residues. The germline V gene encodes CDR1 SGHRS and CDR2 YFSETQ. CDR3 sequence: CASSLGDREDRYTF. As DNA, the CDR3 is TGCGCCAGCAGCTTGGGGGACAGGGAAGATCGCTACACCTTC. The whole variable domain, filled in from reference TRBV5-1 and TRBJ1-2, reads KAGVTQTPRYLIKTRGQQVTLSCSPISGHRSVSWYQQTPGQGLQFLFEYFSETQRNKGNFPGRFSGRQFSNSRSEMNVSTLELGDSALYLCASSLGDREDRYTFGSGTRLTVV.

This clone was detected once. The rearrangement uses TRBV7-2 and TRBJ2-3, with TRBD2 as a possible D gene (5 bases). Trimming took off 5 bases at V and 6 bases at J, with 21 bases between the two ends. Germline loops: CDR1 SGHTA, CDR2 FQGNSA. The CDR3 runs 16 residues. The CDR3 nucleotides read TGTGCCAGCAGCATCTCTAGGCGGGCTCAACTGGATACGCAGTATTTT. Protein: CASSISRRAQLDTQYF.

In its sample, this clone was seen once. The chain has TRBV30 and TRBJ1-3; no clear D gene. This CDR3 spans 15 amino acids. V shed 0 bases and J shed 2 bases, with 11 bases lying between them. Germline V lookup: CDR1 GTSNPN, CDR2 SVGIG (reference sequence). The CDR3 loop reads CAWSVPISAGNTIYF. The CDR3 DNA follows: TGTGCCTGGAGTGTACCCATCTCGGCTGGAAACACCATATATTTT.

Comment on this clone: Other DNA sequences in the same sample also yield this CDR3. The chain joins TRBV18 to TRBJ1-1; D possibly corresponds to TRBD1 (5 bases). Germline CDR1 is KGHSH and CDR2 is LQKENI. The V gene lost 3 bases and the J gene lost 2 bases, with 10 bases spanning the gap. The CDR3 consists of 14 residues. The CDR3 loop reads CASSPGGGNTEAFF. Written as DNA, the CDR3 is TGTGCCAGCTCACCGGGCGGGGGAAACACTGAAGCTTTCTTT. Full variable domain (missing parts from reference TRBV18 and TRBJ1-1): NAGVMQNPRHLVRRRGQEARLRCSPMKGHSHVYWYRQLPEEGLKFMVYLQKENIIDESGMPKERFSAEFPKEGPSILRIQQVVRGDSAAYFCASSPGGGNTEAFFGQGTRLTVV.

The rearrangement uses TRBV19 and TRBJ1-2; 10 bases map to TRBD1. There are 14 residues in the CDR3. Germline V CDR1 and CDR2: LNHDA, SQIVND (reference sequence). With 7 bases clipped from V and 2 bases from J, the junction kept 4 bases outside the gene matches. This chain's CDR3 is CASIDRGLNYGYTF. In nucleotides, the CDR3 is TGTGCCAGTATTGACAGGGGGCTAAACTATGGCTACACCTTC.

This clone has more than one count but fewer than ten. The rearrangement joins TRBV4-2 to TRBJ2-1; 12 nucleotides agree with TRBD2. V shed 6 bases and J 5 bases; nucleotides not matched to a gene: 8. The CDR3 totals 16 residues. Germline V gene sequence: CDR1 LGHNA, CDR2 YNFKEQ. The CDR3 protein is CASSQSSGRADNEQFF. In DNA, the CDR3 is TGTGCCAGCAGTCAATCTAGCGGGAGGGCGGACAATGAGCAGTTCTTC.

For this clone: One end of the junction fails to match germline, which may point to a read error. This sequence joins TRBV7-7 and TRBJ2-2; 15 positions agree with TRBD2. The V gene's germline CDR1 is SSHAT and CDR2 FNYEAQ (reference sequence). The CDR3 is 16 amino acids. The CDR3 coding sequence is TGTGCTAGCAGCTTTGGACTAGCGGGAGGGTCCGGGGAGCTGTTTTTT. Translating gives CASSFGLAGGSGELFF.

CDR3 loop: CASSGERTSSYNEQFF. The CDR3 nucleotides are TGTGCCAGCAGTGGGGAGCGGACCAGCTCCTACAATGAGCAGTTCTTC. This sequence joins TRBV25-1 and TRBJ2-1; D perhaps matches TRBD2 (5 bases). Trimming removed 4 bases at V and 0 bases at J, with 13 bases between. The CDR3 contains 16 residues. CDR1 and CDR2 from the germline V gene are MGHDK and SYGVNS.

This rearrangement joins TRBV7-2 to TRBJ2-4; 7 bases match TRBD1. V trimming: 5 bases; J trimming: 0 bases; junction bases outside the gene matches: 7. This CDR3 region has 16 residues. Germline V gene sequence: CDR1 SGHTA, CDR2 FQGNSA. Here the CDR3 reads CASSLNRQGAKNIQYF. The CDR3 bases are TGTGCCAGCAGCCTCAACCGACAGGGAGCCAAAAACATTCAGTACTTC.

The chain uses TRBV6-1 and TRBJ1-1, with D uncertain. Germline-derived CDR1 and CDR2 are MNHNS and SASEGT. V gave up 2 bases and J gave up 4 bases, with 20 bases separating them. The CDR3 consists of 17 residues. This chain's CDR3 is CASSEPGVYPQVTEAFF. The DNA for the CDR3 is TGTGCCAGCAGTGAACCCGGAGTCTACCCCCAAGTCACTGAAGCTTTCTTT.

The CDR3 spells CASRVAGMGEQYF. In DNA, the CDR3 is TGTGCCAGCCGGGTAGCGGGAATGGGGGAGCAGTACTTC. The chain is built from TRBV2 and TRBJ2-7, with 8 bases that match TRBD2. The germline CDR1 and CDR2 sequences are SNHLY and FYNNEI. V gave up 8 bases and J gave up 7 bases; unmatched junction bases: 10. This CDR3 is 13 amino acids long.

This clone was seen only a few times. The CDR3 loop is CASSTSGQPISNQPQHF. The CDR3 DNA follows: TGTGCCAGCTCGACGTCGGGACAGCCGATTAGCAATCAGCCCCAGCATTTT. The chain has TRBV18 and TRBJ1-5; 7 bases fit TRBD1. The J segment lost 0 bases and the V segment lost 6 bases, leaving 11 bases of the junction unmatched. Germline CDR1 and CDR2: KGHSH and LQKENI. The CDR3 extends over 17 amino acids.

The chain links TRBV7-9 to TRBJ2-7; TRBD1 might be the D (5 bases). Trimming pared 3 bases from V and 2 bases from J, leaving 14 bases between. There are 15 residues in the CDR3. Per germline, CDR1 SEHNR and CDR2 FQNEAQ (reference sequence). This chain's CDR3 is CASSLVIGAAYEQYF. CDR3 in DNA: TGTGCCAGCAGCTTGGTCATTGGGGCTGCCTACGAGCAGTACTTC.

This chain uses TRBV27 with TRBJ2-6, with a weak D call TRBD2 (5 bases). V lost 7 bases to trimming and J lost 0 bases, with 13 bases between them. CDR3 length: 16 residues. Germline V lookup: CDR1 MNHEY, CDR2 SMNVEV (reference sequence). The CDR3, as DNA: TGTGCCAGCACACACGGAGCGGCCTCTGGGGCCAACGTCCTGACTTTC. Translation gives CASTHGAASGANVLTF.

The genes are TRBV27 and TRBJ2-1; 13 positions match TRBD2. Germline V gene data show CDR1 as MNHEY and CDR2 as SMNVEV (reference sequence). There are 15 residues in the CDR3. The trim removed 4 bases at V and 10 bases at J, leaving 7 bases unmatched. CDR3 loop: CASSSRTSGSREQFF. Written as DNA, the CDR3 is TGTGCCAGCAGTTCAAGGACTAGCGGGAGCAGGGAGCAGTTCTTC.

The chain uses TRBV5-1 and TRBJ2-7; tentative D call: TRBD1 (5 bases). The germline V gene encodes CDR1 SGHRS and CDR2 YFSETQ. Trimming removed 7 bases at V and 3 bases at J, with 17 bases between. The CDR3 is 14 residues long. CDR3 in amino acids: CASGLVGQDYEQYF. The CDR3 region has the DNA TGCGCCAGCGGCCTAGTGGGGCAAGACTACGAGCAGTACTTC.

In its sample, this clone was seen once. V is TRBV5-1 and J is TRBJ2-3; 8 bases are shared with TRBD1. Germline lookup yields CDR1 SGHRS and CDR2 YFSETQ. Trimming removed 7 bases from V and 9 bases from J; junction bases left unmatched: 16. CDR3 size: 15 residues. CDR3 sequence: CASGITDREPWTQYF. In nucleotides, the CDR3 is TGCGCCAGCGGGATAACGGACAGGGAGCCTTGGACGCAGTATTTT.

The V gene is TRBV5-4, the J gene TRBJ2-5, with 12 nucleotides matching TRBD2. The CDR3 spans 16 residues. Germline loops: CDR1 SGHNT, CDR2 YYREEE (reference sequence). V lost 3 bases, J lost 5 bases, and 8 bases stayed unmatched. The CDR3 reads CASSSLAGGPRETQYF. In DNA, the CDR3 is TGTGCCAGCAGCTCTCTAGCGGGAGGGCCTCGGGAGACCCAGTACTTC.